This T cell receptor (beta chain) was recovered during a study of blood T cell repertoires in COVID-19 (dated by TCRdb to 2019 to 2021). Broadly, across the study: Samples from collaborators originated in the United States, Italy and Spain and spanned both the acute and convalescent phases of COVID-19. The material from the prospective study consisted of cDNA or gDNA derived from T cells, B-cell-depleted T cells, or PBMCs. The dataset comprised deeply sampled blood TCRbeta repertoires from subjects exposed to, actively infected with, or recovered from COVID-19. The repertoires were released in a freely available public database intended as a resource for research on the immune response to SARS-CoV-2. Samples were obtained from the ongoing ImmuneRACE study (first 160 participants) and from approximately 1,200 subjects provided by 6 global collaborators. A de-identified subject ID, COVID-19 status, age in years and sex were almost always included in the sample metadata. Where HLA class I and class II types were available, the types were taken from metadata supplied by the sample provider, not from assay-based typing. Here is what the overall study found, with its caveats: Clinical and demographic metadata were provided uncurated, with the amount varying by source and participant.

The germline V gene gives CDR1 as SGHNT and CDR2 as YENEEA. The CDR3 contains 14 residues, cysteine and phenylalanine counted. The CDR3 DNA has 42 bases and is translated from base 1. For this chain, trimming is 4 bases at the V end and 4 bases at the J end, and the number of junction bases without a gene match is 5. Worth noting for this clone: Its cognate antigen has yet to be identified. One base away there is no much larger clone; base qualities are not given.

The immunoSEQ Assay, a bias-controlled multiplex PCR, was used to amplify TCRbeta CDR3 regions from genomic DNA. The authors' analysis ran thus. Within the assay, amplification of reference gene primers was used to estimate how many nucleated cells each sample contained. To quantify the absolute abundance of each unique TCRbeta CDR3 rearrangement, sequence reads were collapsed and filtered. For each sample, productive Simpson clonality was calculated as the square root of Simpson's diversity index across productive rearrangements. What TCRdb holds here is the immuneACCESS table cut down to in-frame rearrangements. Part of the clones is not present; checked against another copy, under half of the missing clones reflect an unresolved V gene, and the others are unexplained. That table is the source of V, J and clone size, and D and trimming were worked out from the DNA. The sample records under 250,000 clones, more than 75% of which are singletons. The ten largest clonotypes hold approximately 5% of the sample.

One collaborating source in Seattle enrolled patients during active infection and followed them longitudinally through the course of disease. Whole blood was collected in K2EDTA tubes by collaborating institutions according to the institutions' own protocols. For TCRbeta analysis, collaborators shipped samples in one of three forms: frozen whole blood, isolated PBMCs, or DNA extracted from either of those sample types. The V and J genes are TRBV11-3 and TRBJ2-7; 9 junctional bases match TRBD2. The clonotype originates from a woman at least 80 years old with COVID-19, enrolled during active disease. Sequencing used peripheral blood. Here is the DNA: TGTGCCAGCAGCTACGCGGGGGGGCAGTACGAGCAGTACTTC. This is translated as CASSYAGGQYEQYF.